One and the same sample provided the 32 T cell receptor beta chains below, sequenced in a study of T cell responses to AZD1222 COVID-19 vaccine. TCRdb keeps only in-frame clones here, not all; method: immunoSEQ multiplex PCR. The table includes roughly 120,000 clones, roughly nine tenths detected once. This specimen was peripheral blood, taken on day 0 of AZD1222 vaccination. Receptors were obtained from an adult in good health.

The genes are TRBV9 and TRBJ1-1, with 9 bases lining up with TRBD1. Germline V CDR1 and CDR2: SGDLS, YYNGEE. The CDR3 has 14 residues. V was pared by 0 bases and J by 10 bases, with 7 bases of the junction left unmatched. The CDR3 nucleotides read TGTGCCAGCAGCGTAGTCGTGGACAGGGGAGGAGCTTTCTTT. Protein sequence: CASSVVVDRGGAFF.

V gene TRBV12-3 or TRBV12-4 combines with J gene TRBJ1-5; possible D gene TRBD1, 5 bases. Trimming pared 7 bases from V and 5 bases from J, leaving 12 bases between. CDR3 length equals 13 residues. The CDR3 loop is CASTGEGYQPQHF. The CDR3 DNA reads TGTGCCAGCACTGGGGAGGGGTATCAGCCCCAGCATTTT.

The DNA of the CDR3 is TGTGCCAGCAGCTTGAATGAAGCTTTCTTT. Translation gives CASSLNEAFF. V gene TRBV7-9 combines with J gene TRBJ1-1; D is uncertain. Germline CDR1 reads SEHNR; CDR2 reads FQNEAQ (reference sequence). Trimming took off 3 bases at V and 7 bases at J, with 3 bases between the two ends. The CDR3 consists of 10 residues.

The CDR3 sequence: CATSRDGASGRYTQYF. The CDR3 DNA follows: TGTGCCACCAGCAGAGATGGGGCTAGCGGGAGATATACGCAGTATTTT. The chain links TRBV15 to TRBJ2-3, with 10 bases identical to TRBD2. The germline gives CDR1 LNHNV, CDR2 YYDKDF (reference sequence). The J segment lost 7 bases and the V segment lost 0 bases, leaving 7 bases of the junction unmatched. CDR3 size: 16 residues.

The chain couples TRBV5-1 to TRBJ2-1, with 7 positions matching TRBD2. CDR1 and CDR2 from the germline V gene are SGHRS and YFSETQ. The CDR3 covers 15 residues. The V gene end was trimmed by 0 bases and the J gene end by 4 bases; junction bases not matched to a gene: 4. This CDR3 is CASSLVLAEYNEQFF. In nucleotides, the CDR3 is TGCGCCAGCAGCTTGGTCCTAGCGGAATACAATGAGCAGTTCTTC.

This clone occurred once. This sequence joins TRBV6-5 and TRBJ2-7, with TRBD1 as a possible D gene (7 bases). The V gene's germline CDR1 is MNHEY and CDR2 SVGAGI. The CDR3 length is 15 residues. Trimming shortened V by 1 base and J by 1 base, and 11 bases separated the two germline ends. The CDR3 reads CASSYWAGGSYEQYF. The DNA of the CDR3 is TGTGCCAGCAGTTACTGGGCAGGGGGGTCCTACGAGCAGTACTTC.

The J gene is TRBJ1-4, the V gene TRBV4-3; TRBD1 matches at 8 bases. The V and J ends lost 0 bases and 6 bases, in that order; junction bases with no gene match: 3. The germline gives CDR1 LGHNA, CDR2 YSLEER. The CDR3 length is 15 residues. The CDR3 loop reads CASSQEPTGDEKLFF. CDR3 bases: TGCGCCAGCAGCCAAGAACCGACAGGGGATGAAAAACTGTTTTTT.

V and J are TRBV12-3 or TRBV12-4 and TRBJ1-4, with a possible D match to TRBD1 (6 bases). The CDR3 spans 13 residues. Between the trimmed V and J ends, which lost 5 bases and 8 bases, there was a span of 12 bases. CDR3 protein: CASSVRGLEKLFF. The CDR3 DNA follows: TGTGCCAGCAGTGTCAGGGGATTGGAAAAACTGTTTTTT.

The rearrangement uses TRBV7-9 and TRBJ1-1; the D is unclear. V lost 5 bases and J 1 base, leaving 8 bases between the germline ends. In germline, CDR1 is SEHNR, CDR2 FQNEAQ (reference sequence). This CDR3 region has 13 residues. CDR3 bases: TGTGCCAGCAGCATTACAGCGAACACTGAAGCTTTCTTT. Its translation is CASSITANTEAFF.

This chain joins TRBV5-1 and TRBJ2-5; D call uncertain. CDR1 and CDR2 from the germline V gene are SGHRS and YFSETQ. The CDR3 has 13 amino acids. Trimming shortened V by 4 bases and J by 4 bases, and 11 bases separated the two germline ends. The CDR3 is CASSRSLGETQYF. The CDR3 bases are TGCGCCAGCAGCCGAAGCTTGGGAGAGACCCAGTACTTC.

This clone came up once. The chain joins TRBV4-2 to TRBJ2-5, with 14 bases matching TRBD2. V was pared by 3 bases and J by 5 bases, with 8 bases of the junction left unmatched. CDR3 length equals 17 residues. From germline, CDR1 is LGHNA and CDR2 YNFKEQ. Here the CDR3 reads CASSQVMTSGGAETQYF. The CDR3 DNA reads TGTGCCAGCAGCCAGGTCATGACTAGCGGGGGGGCGGAGACCCAGTACTTC.

The chain employs TRBV6-6 and TRBJ1-6, with D possibly being TRBD1 (5 bases). Germline V gives CDR1 MNHNY, CDR2 SVGAGI (reference sequence). The CDR3 runs 16 residues. V shed 0 bases and J shed 5 bases, with 11 bases lying between them. In nucleotides, the CDR3 is TGTGCCAGCAGTTACTCGGAAGGGGCGCATAATTCACCCCTCCACTTT. This translates into CASSYSEGAHNSPLHF.

The rearrangement uses TRBV6-2 or TRBV6-3 and TRBJ2-7; D uncertain. V lost 2 bases to trimming and J lost 7 bases, with 9 bases between them. The germline CDR1 and CDR2 sequences are MNHEY and SVGEGT. This CDR3 is 12 amino acids long. CDR3 amino acids: CASSYTPFEQYF. DNA of the CDR3: TGTGCCAGCAGTTACACTCCTTTTGAGCAGTACTTC.

The chain uses TRBV27 and TRBJ1-1; D possibly corresponds to TRBD1 (5 bases). The CDR3 sequence is 14 residues long. Between the trimmed V and J ends, which lost 2 bases and 4 bases, there was a span of 11 bases. Looked up from germline, CDR1 is MNHEY and CDR2 is SMNVEV (reference sequence). In DNA, the CDR3 is TGTGCCAGCAGTTTAGGGGCGCCGGGCACTGAAGCTTTCTTT. Translated: CASSLGAPGTEAFF.

V gene TRBV10-1 combines with J gene TRBJ1-5, with D tentatively TRBD1 (6 bases). This CDR3 is built from 12 residues. V shed 6 bases and J shed 8 bases, with 11 bases lying between them. Germline-derived CDR1 and CDR2 are WNHNN and SYGVQD (reference sequence). CDR3 sequence (DNA): TGCGCCAGCAGCACAGGGAGGGAGCCCCAGCATTTT. Protein product: CASSTGREPQHF.

The V call is TRBV4-2, the J call TRBJ2-5; D gene unclear. Trimming removed 4 bases from V and 5 bases from J, with 11 bases in between. The CDR3 sequence is 13 residues long. Germline V gene sequence: CDR1 LGHNA, CDR2 YNFKEQ. The CDR3 is CASSPAGWETQYF. CDR3 coding DNA: TGTGCCAGCAGCCCGGCAGGCTGGGAGACCCAGTACTTC.

This clone was seen only a few times. This chain joins TRBV28 and TRBJ1-2, with D maybe TRBD1 (5 bases). The V end was cut by 2 bases, the J end by 1 base, with 14 bases between. The CDR3 is 16 amino acids. Per the germline V gene, CDR1 is MDHEN and CDR2 is SYDVKM. CDR3 protein: CASSLGDVSFNYGYTF. The CDR3 DNA reads as TGTGCCAGCAGTTTAGGGGACGTAAGCTTTAACTATGGCTACACCTTC.

V usage is TRBV18 and J usage is TRBJ1-4; D possibly corresponds to TRBD1 (5 bases). The CDR3 has 15 amino acids. Germline values: CDR1 KGHSH, CDR2 LQKENI. Trimming took off 3 bases at V and 5 bases at J, with 13 bases between the two ends. CDR3 sequence: CASSPPGLGNEKLFF. The CDR3 nucleotides are TGTGCCAGCTCACCCCCGGGACTAGGCAATGAAAAACTGTTTTTT.

The rearrangement links TRBV4-1 to TRBJ2-1, with 12 bases identical to TRBD2. Losses at the gene ends were 1 base for V and 6 bases for J; bases not matched to a gene: 4. The germline CDR1 and CDR2 sequences are MGHRA and YSYEKL. The CDR3 totals 16 residues. The CDR3 coding sequence is TGCGCCAGCAGCCAAGTATGGGGACTAGCGGGCAATGAGCAGTTCTTC. This encodes CASSQVWGLAGNEQFF.

The chain combines TRBV20-1 with TRBJ2-1; the D gene could be TRBD1 or TRBD2 (5 bases each). The CDR3 loop spans 11 amino acids. V lost 8 bases and J lost 9, with 14 bases in between. Looked up from germline, CDR1 is DFQATT and CDR2 is SNEGSKA (reference sequence). CDR3 protein: CSTGQIREQFF. In DNA form, the CDR3 reads TGCAGTACGGGGCAGATTCGTGAGCAGTTCTTC.

This clone was seen more than once but under ten times. The chain uses TRBV30 and TRBJ1-3; unclear D gene. Germline V gives CDR1 GTSNPN, CDR2 SVGIG (reference sequence). Trimming left V 4 bases short and J 0 bases short, with 7 bases between. The CDR3 covers 13 residues. CDR3 in amino acids: CAWNWGSGNTIYF. CDR3 bases: TGTGCCTGGAACTGGGGCTCTGGAAACACCATATATTTT.

The chain combines TRBV19 with TRBJ2-7, with TRBD2 identical over 10 bases. The CDR3 spans 14 residues. Germline CDR1 and CDR2: LNHDA and SQIVND (reference sequence). V was clipped by 3 bases and J by 5 bases; unmatched bases: 4. The CDR3 nucleotides are TGTGCCAGTAGTATCCCCGGGACTAGCGACGAGCAGTACTTC. Encoded protein: CASSIPGTSDEQYF.

The chain has TRBV7-2 and TRBJ2-2; TRBD2 agrees at 14 bases. Per germline, CDR1 SGHTA and CDR2 FQGNSA. V shed 4 bases, J shed 3 bases, and the junction held 10 bases outside the gene matches. The CDR3 loop spans 19 amino acids. The chain's CDR3 is CASSSGLAGAKSYTGELFF. The CDR3 DNA reads TGTGCCAGCAGCTCGGGACTAGCGGGAGCGAAATCGTACACCGGGGAGCTGTTTTTT.

This chain links TRBV3-1 (or the pseudogene TRBV3-2) with TRBJ1-1; D might be TRBD1 (5 bases). Between the trimmed V and J ends, which lost 2 bases and 4 bases, there was a span of 8 bases. Germline V lookup: CDR1 LGHDT, CDR2 YNNKEL (reference sequence). The CDR3 contains 13 residues. CDR3 nucleotides: TGTGCCAGCAGCCAACAGGGACCCACTGAAGCTTTCTTT. Translating it yields CASSQQGPTEAFF.

The V call is TRBV19, the J call TRBJ1-4; D unclear. The V gene's germline CDR1 is LNHDA and CDR2 SQIVND (reference sequence). The CDR3 is 13 amino acids. V was cut by 7 bases and J by 7 bases, with 13 bases left in between. In DNA, the CDR3 is TGTGCCAGTACAGGTGGGGAGGGTGAAAAACTGTTTTTT. The encoded protein is CASTGGEGEKLFF.

The J gene is TRBJ1-5, the V gene TRBV30; D is possibly TRBD1 (5 bases). V lost 1 base, J lost 0 bases, and 13 bases lay in between. The CDR3 spans 16 residues. The germline V gene has CDR1 GTSNPN and CDR2 SVGIG (reference sequence). The CDR3 region has the DNA TGTGCCTGGAGTGAAGGGAGCGGGGGTAGCAATCAGCCCCAGCATTTT. This codes for CAWSEGSGGSNQPQHF.

V is TRBV7-9 and J is TRBJ1-6; the match to TRBD1 covers 10 bases. The junction had 5 bases not matched to a gene; V was cut back by 5 bases and J by 10 bases. The CDR3 length is 14 residues. From germline, CDR1 is SEHNR and CDR2 FQNEAQ (reference sequence). CDR3 in DNA: TGTGCCAGCAGCAGGACAGGGGGTGGATCACCCCTCCACTTT. Amino acid sequence: CASSRTGGGSPLHF.

The rearrangement uses TRBV7-8 and TRBJ1-4; D gene uncertain. The CDR3 spans 14 residues. Germline values: CDR1 SGHVS, CDR2 FQNEAQ. Between the trimmed V and J ends, which lost 2 bases and 2 bases, there was a span of 6 bases. The CDR3 is CASSLTATNEKLFF. Written as DNA, the CDR3 is TGTGCCAGCAGCTTAACAGCCACTAATGAAAAACTGTTTTTT. The entire variable domain, with the rest obtained from reference TRBV7-8 and TRBJ1-4, is as follows: GAGVSQSPRYKVAKRGQDVALRCDPISGHVSLFWYQQALGQGPEFLTYFQNEAQLDKSGLPSDRFFAERPEGSVSTLKIQRTQQEDSAVYLCASSLTATNEKLFFGSGTQLSVL.

The chain's CDR3 is CSVRLPEGGYEQYF. The DNA of the CDR3 is TGCAGCGTTCGCTTACCGGAGGGAGGGTACGAGCAGTACTTC. The chain is built from TRBV29-1 and TRBJ2-7; 7 bases are a match to TRBD2. The CDR3 loop spans 14 amino acids. CDR1 and CDR2 from the germline V gene are SQVTM and ANQGSEA. The V and J ends lost 5 bases and 4 bases, in that order; junction bases with no gene match: 11.

The gene calls are TRBV3-1 (or the pseudogene TRBV3-2) and TRBJ1-2; D might be TRBD1 (5 bases). The ends were cut back, 4 bases at V and 0 bases at J, with 15 bases in the middle. This CDR3 spans 16 amino acids. Germline CDR1 is LGHDT and CDR2 is YNNKEL (reference sequence). CDR3 loop: CASSPGRGPTNYGYTF. CDR3 in DNA: TGTGCCAGCAGCCCGGGGAGGGGACCCACTAACTATGGCTACACCTTC.

The chain has TRBV27 and TRBJ2-2; 8 bases are shared with TRBD2. CDR1 and CDR2 (germline): MNHEY, SMNVEV (reference sequence). The CDR3 has 15 amino acids. Trimming removed 5 bases from V and 4 bases from J; junction bases left unmatched: 6. The CDR3 is CASSPYGRATGELFF. As DNA, the CDR3 is TGTGCCAGCAGTCCTTACGGGAGGGCCACCGGGGAGCTGTTTTTT.

The chain links TRBV27 to TRBJ1-5; 12 bases line up with TRBD1. The CDR3 spans 15 residues. The germline V gene encodes CDR1 MNHEY and CDR2 SMNVEV (reference sequence). V shed 8 bases and J 6 bases; nucleotides not matched to a gene: 8. The CDR3 sequence is CASSGGTGGTQPQHF. The CDR3 DNA is TGTGCCAGCTCGGGGGGGACAGGGGGCACTCAGCCCCAGCATTTT.